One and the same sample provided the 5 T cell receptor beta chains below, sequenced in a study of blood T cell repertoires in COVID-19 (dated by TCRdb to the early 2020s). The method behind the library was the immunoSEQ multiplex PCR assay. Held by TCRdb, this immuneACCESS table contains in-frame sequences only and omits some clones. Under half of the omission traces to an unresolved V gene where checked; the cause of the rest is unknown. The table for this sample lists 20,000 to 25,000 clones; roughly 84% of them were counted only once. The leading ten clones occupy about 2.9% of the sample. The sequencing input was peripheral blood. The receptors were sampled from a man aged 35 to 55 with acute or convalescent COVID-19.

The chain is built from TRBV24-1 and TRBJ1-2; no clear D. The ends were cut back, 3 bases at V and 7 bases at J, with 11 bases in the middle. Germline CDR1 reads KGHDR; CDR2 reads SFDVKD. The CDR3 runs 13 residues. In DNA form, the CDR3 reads TGTGCCACCAGTGATGGCTTGAATGGTGGCTACACCTTC. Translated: CATSDGLNGGYTF.

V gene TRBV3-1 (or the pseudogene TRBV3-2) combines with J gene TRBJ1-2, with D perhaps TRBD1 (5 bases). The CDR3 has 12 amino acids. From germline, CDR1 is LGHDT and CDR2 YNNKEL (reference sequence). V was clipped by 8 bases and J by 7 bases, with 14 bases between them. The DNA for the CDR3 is TGTGCCAGCTCCCTCTCGGGGGGTGGCTACACCTTC. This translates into CASSLSGGGYTF.

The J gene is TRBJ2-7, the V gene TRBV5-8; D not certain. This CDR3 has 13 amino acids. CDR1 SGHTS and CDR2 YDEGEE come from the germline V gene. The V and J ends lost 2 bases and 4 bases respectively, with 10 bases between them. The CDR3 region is CASSFLGRYEQYF. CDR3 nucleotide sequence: TGTGCCAGCAGCTTCTTGGGCAGATACGAGCAGTACTTC.

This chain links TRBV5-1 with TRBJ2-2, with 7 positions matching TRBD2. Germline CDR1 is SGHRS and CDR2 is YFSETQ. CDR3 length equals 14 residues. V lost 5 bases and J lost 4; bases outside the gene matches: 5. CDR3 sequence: CASRGGSGTGELFF. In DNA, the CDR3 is TGCGCCAGCAGGGGCGGGAGTGGCACCGGGGAGCTGTTTTTT.

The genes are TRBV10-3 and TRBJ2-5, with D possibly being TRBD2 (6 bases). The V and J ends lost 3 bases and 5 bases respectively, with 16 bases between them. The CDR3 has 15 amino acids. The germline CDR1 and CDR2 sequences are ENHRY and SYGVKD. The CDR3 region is CAISDSGVGGETQYF. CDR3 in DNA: TGTGCCATCAGTGATTCGGGGGTTGGGGGGGAGACCCAGTACTTC.